This T cell receptor (beta chain) was sequenced in a study of T cells after yellow fever vaccination. TCRdb processed the 5' RACE reads anew with MiXCR; each CDR3 protein has one entry. Here the sample spans fewer than 500,000 distinct CDR3 sequences, roughly a sixth being singletons. This clonotype turned up a few times. This clonotype originated in a man between 18 and 29 years old who received the YFV17D yellow fever vaccine. The input for sequencing was PBMCs, taken before the yellow fever booster vaccination.

The CDR3 loop is CASSQPPRRGRIETQYF. CDR3 nucleotide sequence: TGTGCCAGCAGTCAACCGCCTCGTAGGGGGCGTATAGAGACCCAGTACTTC. V is TRBV6-5 and J is TRBJ2-5; TRBD1 aligns across 7 bases. V lost 5 bases, J lost 4 bases, and 16 bases stayed unmatched. This CDR3 comprises 17 residues. The germline V gene encodes CDR1 MNHEY and CDR2 SVGAGI.